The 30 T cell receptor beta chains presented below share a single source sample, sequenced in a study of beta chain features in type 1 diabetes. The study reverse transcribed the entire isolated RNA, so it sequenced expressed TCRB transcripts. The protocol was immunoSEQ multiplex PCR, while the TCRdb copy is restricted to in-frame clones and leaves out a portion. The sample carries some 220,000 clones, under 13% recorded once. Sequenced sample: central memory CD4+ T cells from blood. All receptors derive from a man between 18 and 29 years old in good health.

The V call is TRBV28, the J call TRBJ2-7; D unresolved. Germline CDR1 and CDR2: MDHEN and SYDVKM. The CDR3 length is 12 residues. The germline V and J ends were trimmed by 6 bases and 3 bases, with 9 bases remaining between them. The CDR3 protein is CASSLINYEQYF. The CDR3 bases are TGTGCCAGCAGCCTTATTAACTACGAGCAGTACTTC.

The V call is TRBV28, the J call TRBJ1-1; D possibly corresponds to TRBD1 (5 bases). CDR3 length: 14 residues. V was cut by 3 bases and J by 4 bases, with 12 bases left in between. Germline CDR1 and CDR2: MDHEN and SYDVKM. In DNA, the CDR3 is TGTGCCAGCAGTTTTCAGGGTTTAACCACTGAAGCTTTCTTT. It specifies CASSFQGLTTEAFF.

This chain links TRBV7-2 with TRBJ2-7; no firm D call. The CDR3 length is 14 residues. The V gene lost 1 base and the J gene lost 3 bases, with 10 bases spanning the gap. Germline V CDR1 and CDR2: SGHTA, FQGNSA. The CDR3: CASSLEGQVYEQYF. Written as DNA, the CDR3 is TGTGCCAGCAGCTTAGAAGGCCAGGTCTACGAGCAGTACTTC.

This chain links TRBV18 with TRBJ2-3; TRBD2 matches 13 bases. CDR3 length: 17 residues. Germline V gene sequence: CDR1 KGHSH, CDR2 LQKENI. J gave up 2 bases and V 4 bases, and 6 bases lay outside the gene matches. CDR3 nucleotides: TGTGCCAGCTCACGACCGGGACTAGCGGGAACCACAGATACGCAGTATTTT. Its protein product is CASSRPGLAGTTDTQYF.

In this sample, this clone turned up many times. CDR3 DNA sequence: TGCACCAGCCGCCTTCGTCAGTACACAGATACGCAGTATTTT. It translates to CTSRLRQYTDTQYF. The chain is built from TRBV1 and TRBJ2-3; the table's D call, TRBD1, has no DNA check behind it. TRBV1 is assigned pseudogene status. CDR3 length equals 14 residues.

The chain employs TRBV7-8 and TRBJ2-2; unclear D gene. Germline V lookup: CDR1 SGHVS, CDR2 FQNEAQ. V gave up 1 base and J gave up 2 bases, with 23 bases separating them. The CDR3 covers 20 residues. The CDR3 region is CASSLGTHQDLWKNTGELFF. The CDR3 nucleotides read TGTGCCAGCAGCTTAGGGACGCACCAGGACCTCTGGAAAAACACCGGGGAGCTGTTTTTT. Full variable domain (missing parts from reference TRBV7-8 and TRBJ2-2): GAGVSQSPRYKVAKRGQDVALRCDPISGHVSLFWYQQALGQGPEFLTYFQNEAQLDKSGLPSDRFFAERPEGSVSTLKIQRTQQEDSAVYLCASSLGTHQDLWKNTGELFFGEGSRLTVL.

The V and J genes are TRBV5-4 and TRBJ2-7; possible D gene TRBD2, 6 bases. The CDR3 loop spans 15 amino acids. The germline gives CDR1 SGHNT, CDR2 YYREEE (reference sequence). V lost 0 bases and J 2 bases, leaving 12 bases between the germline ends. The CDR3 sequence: CASSLAGAGPYEQYF. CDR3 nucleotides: TGTGCCAGCAGCTTGGCGGGAGCGGGTCCCTACGAGCAGTACTTC.

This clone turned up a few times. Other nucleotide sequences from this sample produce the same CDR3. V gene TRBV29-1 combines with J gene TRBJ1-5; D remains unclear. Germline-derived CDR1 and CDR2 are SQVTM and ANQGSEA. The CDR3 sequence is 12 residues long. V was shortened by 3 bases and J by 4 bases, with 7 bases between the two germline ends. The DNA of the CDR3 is TGCAGCGTTGAGACGGGGAATCAGCCCCAGCATTTT. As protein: CSVETGNQPQHF. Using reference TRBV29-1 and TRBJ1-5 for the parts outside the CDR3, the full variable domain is SAVISQKPSRDICQRGTSLTIQCQVDSQVTMMFWYRQQPGQSLTLIATANQGSEATYESGFVIDKFPISRPNLTFSTLTVSNMSPEDSSIYLCSVETGNQPQHFGDGTRLSIL.

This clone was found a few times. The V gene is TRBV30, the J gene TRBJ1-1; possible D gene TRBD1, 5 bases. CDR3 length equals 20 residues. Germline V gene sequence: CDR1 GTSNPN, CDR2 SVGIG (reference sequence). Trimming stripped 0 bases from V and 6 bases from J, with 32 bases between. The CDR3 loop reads CAWSVFRFDWTQQRGAEAFF. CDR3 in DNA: TGTGCCTGGAGTGTATTTAGATTCGATTGGACTCAACAGAGGGGAGCTGAAGCTTTCTTT.

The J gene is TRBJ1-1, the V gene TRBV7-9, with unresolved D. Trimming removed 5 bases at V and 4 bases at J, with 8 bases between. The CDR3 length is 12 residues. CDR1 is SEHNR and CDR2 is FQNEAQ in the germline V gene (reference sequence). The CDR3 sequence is CASSARVTEAFF. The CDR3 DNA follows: TGTGCCAGCAGCGCCCGGGTCACTGAAGCTTTCTTT.

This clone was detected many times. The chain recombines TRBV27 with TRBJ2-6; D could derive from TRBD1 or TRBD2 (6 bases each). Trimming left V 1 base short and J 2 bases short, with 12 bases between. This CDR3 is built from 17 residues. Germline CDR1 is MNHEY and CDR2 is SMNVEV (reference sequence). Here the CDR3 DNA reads TGTGCCAGCAGTTTATTTGGAGGGGGAGCTGGGGCCAACGTCCTGACTTTC. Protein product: CASSLFGGGAGANVLTF.

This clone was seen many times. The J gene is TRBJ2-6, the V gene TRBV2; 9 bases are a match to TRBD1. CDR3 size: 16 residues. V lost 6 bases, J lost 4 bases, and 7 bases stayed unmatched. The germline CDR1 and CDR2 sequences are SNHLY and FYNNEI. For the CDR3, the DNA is TGTGCCAGCAGCCCGGGACAGGGTGACGGGGCCAACGTCCTGACTTTC. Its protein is CASSPGQGDGANVLTF.

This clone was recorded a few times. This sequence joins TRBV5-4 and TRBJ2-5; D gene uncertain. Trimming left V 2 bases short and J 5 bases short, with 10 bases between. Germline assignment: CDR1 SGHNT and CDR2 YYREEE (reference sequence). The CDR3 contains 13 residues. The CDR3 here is CASSFDPSETQYF. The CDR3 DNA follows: TGTGCCAGCAGCTTTGACCCCTCCGAGACCCAGTACTTC.

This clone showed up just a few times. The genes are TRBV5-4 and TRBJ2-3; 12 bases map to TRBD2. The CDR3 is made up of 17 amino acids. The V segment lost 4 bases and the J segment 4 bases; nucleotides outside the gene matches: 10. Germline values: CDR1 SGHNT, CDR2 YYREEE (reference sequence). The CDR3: CASSIKLAGGSSDTQYF. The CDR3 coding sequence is TGTGCCAGCAGCATTAAACTAGCGGGAGGTTCCTCAGATACGCAGTATTTT.

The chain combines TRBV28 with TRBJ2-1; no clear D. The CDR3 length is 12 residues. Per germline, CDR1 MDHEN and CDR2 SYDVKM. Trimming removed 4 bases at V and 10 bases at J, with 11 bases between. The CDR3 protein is CASSSNLGEQFF. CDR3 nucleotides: TGTGCCAGCAGTTCAAACCTTGGAGAGCAGTTCTTC.

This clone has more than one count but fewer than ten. The DNA for the CDR3 is TGTGCCTGGAATGGAGGGGGTAATGAGCAGTTCTTC. Amino acids: CAWNGGGNEQFF. The chain carries TRBV30 and TRBJ2-1; D might be TRBD1 or TRBD2, each matching 6 bases. The germline V and J ends were trimmed by 4 bases and 7 bases, with 11 bases remaining between them. This CDR3 contains 12 residues. Germline V CDR1 and CDR2: GTSNPN, SVGIG (reference sequence).

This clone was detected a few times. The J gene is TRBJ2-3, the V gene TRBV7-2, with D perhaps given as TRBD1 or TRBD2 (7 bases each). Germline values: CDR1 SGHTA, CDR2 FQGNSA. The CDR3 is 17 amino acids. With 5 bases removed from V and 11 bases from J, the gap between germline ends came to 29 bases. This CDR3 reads CASSPSEGAGATVGQYF. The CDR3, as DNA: TGTGCCAGCAGCCCCTCCGAGGGGGCGGGAGCGACCGTGGGGCAGTATTTT.

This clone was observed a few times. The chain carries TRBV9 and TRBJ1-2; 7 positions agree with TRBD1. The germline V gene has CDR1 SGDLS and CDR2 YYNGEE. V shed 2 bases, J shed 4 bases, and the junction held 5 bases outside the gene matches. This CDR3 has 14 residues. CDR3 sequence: CASSVTGQPYGYTF. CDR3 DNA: TGTGCCAGCAGCGTGACGGGACAGCCCTATGGCTACACCTTC.

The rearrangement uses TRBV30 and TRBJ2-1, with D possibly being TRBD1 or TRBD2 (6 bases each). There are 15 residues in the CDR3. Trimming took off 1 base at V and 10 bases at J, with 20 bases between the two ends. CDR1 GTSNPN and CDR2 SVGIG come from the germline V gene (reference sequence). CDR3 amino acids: CAWSAIPVQGGEQFF. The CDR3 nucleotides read TGTGCCTGGAGTGCAATCCCCGTACAGGGAGGAGAGCAGTTCTTC.

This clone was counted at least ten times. DNA of the CDR3: TGTGCCAGCAGTTTAGGGGGACTGCTCAATGAGCAGTTCTTC. Translation: CASSLGGLLNEQFF. This chain joins TRBV28 and TRBJ2-1; TRBD2 is a possible D gene (6 bases). The ends were cut back, 2 bases at V and 6 bases at J, with 11 bases in the middle. CDR1 is MDHEN and CDR2 is SYDVKM in the germline V gene. CDR3 length: 14 residues.

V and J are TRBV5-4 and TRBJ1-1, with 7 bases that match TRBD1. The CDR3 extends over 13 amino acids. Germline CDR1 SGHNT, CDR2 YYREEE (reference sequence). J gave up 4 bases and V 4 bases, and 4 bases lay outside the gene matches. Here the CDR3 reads CASSPNRGTEAFF. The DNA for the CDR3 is TGTGCCAGCAGCCCGAACAGGGGCACTGAAGCTTTCTTT.

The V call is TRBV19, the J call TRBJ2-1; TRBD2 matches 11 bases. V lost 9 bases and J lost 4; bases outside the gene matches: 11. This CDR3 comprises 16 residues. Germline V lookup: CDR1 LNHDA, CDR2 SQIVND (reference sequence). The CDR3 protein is CASLSGTSGGYNEQFF. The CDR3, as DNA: TGTGCCAGCCTATCTGGGACTAGCGGAGGATACAATGAGCAGTTCTTC.

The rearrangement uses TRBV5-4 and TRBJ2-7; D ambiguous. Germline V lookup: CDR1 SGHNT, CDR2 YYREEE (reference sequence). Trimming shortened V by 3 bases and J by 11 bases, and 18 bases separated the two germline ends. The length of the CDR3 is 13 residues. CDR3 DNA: TGTGCCAGCAGCTCGGACCTCCTCCTACGAGAGTACTTC. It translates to CASSSDLLLREYF.

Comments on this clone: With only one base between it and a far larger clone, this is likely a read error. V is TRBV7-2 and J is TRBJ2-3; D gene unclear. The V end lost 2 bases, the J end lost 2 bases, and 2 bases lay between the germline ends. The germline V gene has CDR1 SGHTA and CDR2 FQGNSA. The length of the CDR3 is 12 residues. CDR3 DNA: TGTGCCAGCAGCTTATACACAGATACGCAGTATTTT. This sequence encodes CASSLYTDTQYF.

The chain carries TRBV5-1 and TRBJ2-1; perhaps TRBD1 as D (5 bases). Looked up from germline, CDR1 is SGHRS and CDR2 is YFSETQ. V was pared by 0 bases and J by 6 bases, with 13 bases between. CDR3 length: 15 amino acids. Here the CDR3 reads CASSLGAGSGNEQFF. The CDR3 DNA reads TGCGCCAGCAGCTTGGGCGCAGGGTCAGGCAATGAGCAGTTCTTC.

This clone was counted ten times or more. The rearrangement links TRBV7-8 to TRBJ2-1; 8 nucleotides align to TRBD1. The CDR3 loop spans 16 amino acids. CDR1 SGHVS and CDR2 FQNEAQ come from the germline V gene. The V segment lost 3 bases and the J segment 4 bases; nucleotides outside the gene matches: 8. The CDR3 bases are TGTGCCAGCAGCTTCTTTGGAGACAGGGGATACAATGAGCAGTTCTTC. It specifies CASSFFGDRGYNEQFF. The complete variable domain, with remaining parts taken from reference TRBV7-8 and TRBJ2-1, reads GAGVSQSPRYKVAKRGQDVALRCDPISGHVSLFWYQQALGQGPEFLTYFQNEAQLDKSGLPSDRFFAERPEGSVSTLKIQRTQQEDSAVYLCASSFFGDRGYNEQFFGPGTRLTVL.

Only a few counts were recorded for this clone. The CDR3 bases are TGTGCCAGCAGCTTTAAGGAGTCAGATACGCAGTATTTT. It specifies CASSFKESDTQYF. The chain is built from TRBV5-4 and TRBJ2-3; D not certain. V lost 2 bases and J 4 bases, leaving 8 bases between the germline ends. The CDR3 has 13 residues. The germline gives CDR1 SGHNT, CDR2 YYREEE (reference sequence).

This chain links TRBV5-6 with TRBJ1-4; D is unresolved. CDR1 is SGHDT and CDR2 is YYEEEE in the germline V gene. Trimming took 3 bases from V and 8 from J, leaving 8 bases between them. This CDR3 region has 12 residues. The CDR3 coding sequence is TGTGCCAGCAGCTATGCAGACGAAAAACTGTTTTTT. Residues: CASSYADEKLFF.

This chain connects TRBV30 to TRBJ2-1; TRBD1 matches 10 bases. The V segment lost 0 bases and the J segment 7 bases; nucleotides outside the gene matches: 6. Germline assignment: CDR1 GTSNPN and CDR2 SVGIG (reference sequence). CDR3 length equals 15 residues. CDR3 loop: CAWSVGTGDWNEQFF. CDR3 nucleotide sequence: TGTGCCTGGAGTGTTGGGACAGGGGACTGGAATGAGCAGTTCTTC.

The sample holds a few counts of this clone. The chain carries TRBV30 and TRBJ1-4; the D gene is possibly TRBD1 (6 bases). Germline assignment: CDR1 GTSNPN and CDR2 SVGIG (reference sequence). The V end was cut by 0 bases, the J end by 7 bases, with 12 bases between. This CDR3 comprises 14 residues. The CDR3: CAWSVTGTPEKLFF. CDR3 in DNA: TGTGCCTGGAGTGTCACAGGGACGCCTGAAAAACTGTTTTTT.